A single sample gave rise to the 15 T cell receptor beta chains below, sequenced in a study of T cell changes during pregnancy in multiple sclerosis. Method: immunoSEQ multiplex PCR; TCRdb's copy keeps in-frame clones and lacks some. Of roughly 59,000 clones in the sample, around 91% were seen once. The sample in question was peripheral blood, obtained in the third trimester of pregnancy. The source of these receptors is a female donor in good health, enrolled as a control in a pregnancy study.

The chain couples TRBV4-1 to TRBJ1-1; the D gene is possibly TRBD1 (6 bases). With 4 bases removed from V and 5 bases from J, the gap between germline ends came to 14 bases. Germline lookup yields CDR1 MGHRA and CDR2 YSYEKL. This CDR3 has 14 amino acids. The CDR3 DNA sequence: TGCGCCAGCAGCCTTAGTGGGGGCGCGACTGAAGCTTTCTTT. It yields the protein CASSLSGGATEAFF.

In its sample, this clone was seen once. The chain combines TRBV28 with TRBJ2-3, with 8 bases lining up with TRBD2. Germline V gene data show CDR1 as MDHEN and CDR2 as SYDVKM. V trimming: 6 bases; J trimming: 1 base; junction bases outside the gene matches: 12. CDR3 size: 17 residues. CDR3 bases: TGTGCCAGCAGGATTACCTATCGCGGGGGGCGCACAGATACGCAGTATTTT. Amino acid sequence: CASRITYRGGRTDTQYF. Full variable domain (missing parts from reference TRBV28 and TRBJ2-3): DVKVTQSSRYLVKRTGEKVFLECVQDMDHENMFWYRQDPGLGLRLIYFSYDVKMKEKGDIPEGYSVSREKKERFSLILESASTNQTSMYLCASRITYRGGRTDTQYFGPGTRLTVL.

The chain uses TRBV28 and TRBJ2-2; a weak D match, TRBD1 (8 bases). Trimming removed 4 bases at V and 0 bases at J, with 18 bases between. The CDR3 totals 18 residues. Germline V gives CDR1 MDHEN, CDR2 SYDVKM. CDR3 sequence: CASSSRQGRGANTGELFF. The DNA of the CDR3 is TGTGCCAGCAGTTCCCGACAGGGGAGGGGAGCGAACACCGGGGAGCTGTTTTTT.

CDR3 sequence: CASSSGQVFTNEQFF. The CDR3 DNA follows: TGTGCCAGCAGCTCCGGACAGGTTTTCACCAATGAGCAGTTCTTC. This sequence joins TRBV7-3 and TRBJ2-1; 7 bases match TRBD1. With V trimmed by 4 bases and J by 6 bases, 9 bases remained unmatched. The CDR3 consists of 15 residues. Germline V gene sequence: CDR1 SGHTA, CDR2 FQGTGA.

CDR3 sequence (DNA): TGTGCCTGGAGTGTCAGTAGGCTCGGGGAGCAGTTCTTC. Translated: CAWSVSRLGEQFF. The chain uses TRBV30 and TRBJ2-1; unclear D gene. CDR1 is GTSNPN and CDR2 is SVGIG in the germline V gene (reference sequence). Trimming removed 0 bases at V and 10 bases at J, with 13 bases between. This CDR3 has 13 residues.

The CDR3 bases are TGCGCCAGCAGCCAAGACCCGCTCGGAGGCTCCTACAATGAGCAGTTCTTC. Protein product: CASSQDPLGGSYNEQFF. V is TRBV4-3 and J is TRBJ2-1; D may be TRBD2 (5 bases). CDR3 length: 17 residues. Germline V gene sequence: CDR1 LGHNA, CDR2 YSLEER. V lost 0 bases and J lost 0, with 12 bases in between.

This rearrangement joins TRBV6-7 to TRBJ2-3, with D possibly matching TRBD1 (6 bases). TRBV6-7 is identified as an open reading frame with a role that is uncertain. V gave up 2 bases and J gave up 4 bases, with 19 bases separating them. The CDR3 is 17 residues long. The CDR3 loop reads CASSYPRLDKGADTQYF. For the CDR3, the DNA is TGTGCCAGCAGTTACCCAAGACTTGATAAGGGGGCAGATACGCAGTATTTT.

The chain joins TRBV10-3 to TRBJ1-2; weak D call: TRBD1 (6 bases). In germline, CDR1 is ENHRY, CDR2 SYGVKD. This CDR3 has 14 amino acids. Deletions cut 2 bases from V and 4 bases from J, with 11 bases between. The CDR3 reads CAISEQGLTYGYTF. As DNA, the CDR3 is TGTGCCATCAGTGAGCAGGGGCTAACCTATGGCTACACCTTC.

This chain joins TRBV27 and TRBJ1-2; D unresolved. In germline, CDR1 is MNHEY, CDR2 SMNVEV (reference sequence). V was pared by 5 bases and J by 6 bases, with 13 bases between. CDR3 length: 13 amino acids. CDR3 sequence (DNA): TGTGCCAGCAGTCCCCGGAGGAGGGATGGCTACACCTTC. Translating it yields CASSPRRRDGYTF.

J is TRBJ1-1 and V is TRBV11-2; tentative D call: TRBD1 (5 bases). The CDR3 totals 12 residues. V lost 11 bases and J lost 4, with 14 bases in between. CDR1 is SGHAT, CDR2 FQNNGV, per germline. Written as DNA, the CDR3 is TGTGCCGGGGGAGGGGCGGGCACTGAAGCTTTCTTT. The encoded protein is CAGGGAGTEAFF.

This CDR3 reads CASGLVLQEMHPYGYTF. In DNA, the CDR3 is TGTGCTAGTGGTTTGGTACTACAGGAGATGCACCCCTATGGCTACACCTTC. The gene calls are TRBV12-5 and TRBJ1-2, with D possibly TRBD1 on 5 matching bases. The germline V and J ends were trimmed by 0 bases and 4 bases, with 18 bases remaining between them. The CDR3 sequence is 17 residues long. The germline V gene encodes CDR1 LGHNT and CDR2 FRNRAP.

The chain carries TRBV4-1 and TRBJ2-7, with TRBD1 matching 9 bases. The CDR3 loop spans 16 amino acids. Germline V gene data show CDR1 as MGHRA and CDR2 as YSYEKL. Trimming removed 1 base from V and 3 bases from J; junction bases left unmatched: 7. The CDR3, as DNA: TGCGCCAGCAGCCAAGGAACCGGGACAGGGAACTACGAGCAGTACTTC. Its protein is CASSQGTGTGNYEQYF.

The chain is built from TRBV19 and TRBJ2-3; 8 positions match TRBD1. This CDR3 is 15 amino acids long. Germline assignment: CDR1 LNHDA and CDR2 SQIVND (reference sequence). The V segment lost 5 bases and the J segment 6 bases; nucleotides outside the gene matches: 10. In DNA, the CDR3 is TGTGCCAGTAGTGAGTCGGCAGGGGGCTCCGATACGCAGTATTTT. This codes for CASSESAGGSDTQYF.

The rearrangement links TRBV11-3 to TRBJ2-1, with 10 bases lining up with TRBD1. CDR3 length: 14 residues. Unmatched junction bases numbered 4, after V lost 4 bases and J lost 7 bases. From germline, CDR1 is SGHNT and CDR2 YENEEA. The CDR3 region is CASSSRDRGNEQFF. CDR3 sequence (DNA): TGTGCCAGCAGCTCCCGGGACAGGGGAAATGAGCAGTTCTTC.

This chain connects TRBV19 to TRBJ1-5, with 7 bases that match TRBD1. J lost 5 bases, V lost 3 bases, and 7 bases had no gene match. CDR3 length: 15 residues. Germline V gives CDR1 LNHDA, CDR2 SQIVND (reference sequence). The DNA for the CDR3 is TGTGCCAGTAGTATTGAGGGGGCGGCGTATCAGCCCCAGCATTTT. Translating it yields CASSIEGAAYQPQHF.